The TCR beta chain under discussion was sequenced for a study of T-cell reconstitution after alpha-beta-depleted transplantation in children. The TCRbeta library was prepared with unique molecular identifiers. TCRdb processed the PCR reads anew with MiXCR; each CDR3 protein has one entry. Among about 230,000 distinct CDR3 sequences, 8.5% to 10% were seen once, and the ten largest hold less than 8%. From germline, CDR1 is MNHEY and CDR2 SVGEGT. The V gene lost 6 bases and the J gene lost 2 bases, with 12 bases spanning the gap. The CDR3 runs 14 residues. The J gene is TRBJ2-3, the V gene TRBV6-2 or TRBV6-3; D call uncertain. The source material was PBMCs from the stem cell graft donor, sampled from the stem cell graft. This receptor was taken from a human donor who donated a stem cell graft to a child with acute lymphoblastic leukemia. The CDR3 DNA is TGTGCCAGCAGCACACTACTCTCCACAGATACGCAGTATTTT. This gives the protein CASSTLLSTDTQYF.